Listed below are T cell receptor beta chains from one sample, sequenced in a study of CXCR3-negative and CXCR3-positive naive CD8 T cells. TCRdb re-called the 5' RACE reads, yielding one record per CDR3 amino acid sequence without DNA. This listing includes just under 90,000 distinct CDR3 sequences. The sequencing input was naive CXCR3+ CD8+ T cells from blood. The receptors come from a human donor in good health. Some clones in this sample may be carry-over from other donors' samples. Each CDR3 is given with its conserved first and last residue.

v_call	j_call	cdr3_aa
TRBV28	TRBJ2-5	CASSFWGSSSGETQYF
TRBV28	TRBJ2-7	CASSLSVAPSPSYEQYF
TRBV10-2	TRBJ2-7	CASSESGEQYF
TRBV29-1	TRBJ2-1	CSVVIGGYNEQFF
TRBV28	TRBJ1-5	CASREGDQPQHF
TRBV7-7	TRBJ2-1	CASSLGEGGYNEQFF
TRBV20-1	TRBJ1-5	CSARDPDSPAQHF
TRBV7-9	TRBJ1-6	CASSSGQLNSPLHF
TRBV5-1	TRBJ2-1	CASSIARDEQFF
TRBV4-1	TRBJ1-5	CASSLGQINQPQHF
TRBV7-6	TRBJ2-1	CASSPSWGSYNEQFF
TRBV20-1	TRBJ2-5	CSARDSGTHTPETQYF
TRBV13	TRBJ2-3	CASSLGRLTDTQYF
TRBV28	TRBJ2-3	CASSSPTSGRTDTQYF
TRBV18	TRBJ2-7	CASSDRDRPYEQYF
TRBV9	TRBJ1-1	CASSVAPQDTEAFF
TRBV18	TRBJ2-7	CASSPDRDSYEQYF
TRBV4-2	TRBJ2-7	CASSQDRGGQGGHEQYF
TRBV12-3/TRBV12-4	TRBJ1-3	CASSRSPPLYF
TRBV28	TRBJ2-2	CASSPLEERDRLDTGELFF
TRBV24-1	TRBJ1-2	CATSATDRDNGYTF
TRBV9	TRBJ1-1	CASSSGGAEAFF
TRBV15	TRBJ1-5	CATSRDRGLNQPQHF
TRBV5-1	TRBJ1-1	CASSLDKPGLEAFF
TRBV15	TRBJ2-5	CATSSKRLGQETQYF
TRBV5-1	TRBJ2-2	CASGPGQNTAELFF
TRBV28	TRBJ1-2	CASSPLETESYGYTF
TRBV29-1	TRBJ2-1	CSVPVLNEQFF